This T cell receptor beta chain is drawn from a study of cytomegalovirus exposure and HLA in healthy donors. Study summary: A later analysis reported the 95 to 150 validation repertoires used the same platform as the 666 first-cohort repertoires. Notes on the study in general: In vitro data verified a few CMV-associated chains as specific for CMV antigens.

For this clone: The antigen remains unidentified.

Assay used: immunoSEQ multiplex PCR; TCRdb lists only in-frame clones, some missing. Counted here are about 130,000 clones, about 94% occurring once; the ten biggest clones make up roughly 1.9%. This CDR3 contains 16 residues. Germline lookup yields CDR1 MDHEN and CDR2 SYDVKM. Trimming pared 5 bases from V and 0 bases from J, leaving 13 bases between. Sequencing input: PBMCs. This clonotype originated in a man younger than 30 in good health and CMV-seropositive. This sequence joins TRBV28 and TRBJ1-4; TRBD1 is a possible D gene (6 bases). The CDR3 region is CASSLDRPATNEKLFF. Here the CDR3 DNA reads TGTGCCAGCAGTCTGGACAGACCAGCAACTAATGAAAAACTGTTTTTT.